This TCR beta chain emerged from a study of blood T cells in healthy people across ages. Study at large: Capture via template switching afforded approximately one barcoded beta molecule per two T cells.

The authors ran a second PCR of roughly 7 to 11 cycles using a sample-barcoded 5' primer and a J-beta primer mix. In TCRdb, the 5' RACE reads were re-called with MiXCR into one record per CDR3 protein. The table has about 1.6 million distinct CDR3 sequences, around 35% seen once; the top ten hold about 11%. Germline values: CDR1 MGHRA, CDR2 YSYEKL. V was pared by 4 bases and J by 1 base, with 15 bases of the junction left unmatched. This CDR3 is built from 18 residues. About this clonotype itself: Antigen specificity is unknown.

Study-level findings and limits: Naive T cell percentage by flow cytometry tracked strongly with beta diversity. A roughly linear age-dependent decrease characterized TCR beta diversity per million T cells.

The sequencing input was blood. The TCR comes from a woman aged 25-40 years in good health. The chain employs TRBV4-1 and TRBJ2-5, with TRBD1 matching over 7 bases. CDR3 bases: TGCGCCAGCAGCCTAGAGAACAGGGGCGAGGGAATCCAAGAGACCCAGTACTTC. As protein: CASSLENRGEGIQETQYF.